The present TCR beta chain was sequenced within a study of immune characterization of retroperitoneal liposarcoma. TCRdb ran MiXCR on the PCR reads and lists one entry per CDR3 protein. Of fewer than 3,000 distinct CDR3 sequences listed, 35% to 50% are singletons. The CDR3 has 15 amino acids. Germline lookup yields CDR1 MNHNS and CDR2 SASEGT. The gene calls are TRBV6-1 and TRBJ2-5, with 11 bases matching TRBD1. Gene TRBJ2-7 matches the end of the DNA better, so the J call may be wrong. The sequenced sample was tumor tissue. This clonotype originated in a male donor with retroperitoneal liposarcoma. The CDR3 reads CASRSGTGGIYEQYF. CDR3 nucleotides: TGTGCCAGCAGATCGGGGACAGGGGGGATCTACGAGCAGTACTTC.